This entry describes one TCR beta chain. This entry belongs to a study of blood T cell repertoires in COVID-19. Across the whole study: Sources were T cells, B-cell-depleted T cells, or PBMCs; the material itself was cDNA or gDNA.

Original processing notes: Quantification of nucleated cells was approximated via reference gene primer amplification. TCRdb's table, derived via immunoSEQ multiplex PCR, lists solely in-frame clones and lacks some. D and trimming were read from the DNA, whereas the V and J calls and clone size are those reported in that table. The table lists around 89,000 clones, about 91% of them singletons, with over 0.35% in the top ten. Trimming shortened V by 7 bases and J by 2 bases, and 11 bases separated the two germline ends. From germline, CDR1 is LNHDA and CDR2 SQIVND (reference sequence). The CDR3 sequence is 14 residues long.

This receptor was identified in a man between 60 and 75 years old with acute or convalescent COVID-19. The sample consisted of peripheral blood. This sequence joins TRBV19 and TRBJ1-4, with a tentative D call TRBD1 (5 bases). CDR3 sequence reads: CASTAAGTNEKLFF. The DNA for the CDR3 is TGTGCCAGTACTGCGGCAGGGACTAATGAAAAACTGTTTTTT.